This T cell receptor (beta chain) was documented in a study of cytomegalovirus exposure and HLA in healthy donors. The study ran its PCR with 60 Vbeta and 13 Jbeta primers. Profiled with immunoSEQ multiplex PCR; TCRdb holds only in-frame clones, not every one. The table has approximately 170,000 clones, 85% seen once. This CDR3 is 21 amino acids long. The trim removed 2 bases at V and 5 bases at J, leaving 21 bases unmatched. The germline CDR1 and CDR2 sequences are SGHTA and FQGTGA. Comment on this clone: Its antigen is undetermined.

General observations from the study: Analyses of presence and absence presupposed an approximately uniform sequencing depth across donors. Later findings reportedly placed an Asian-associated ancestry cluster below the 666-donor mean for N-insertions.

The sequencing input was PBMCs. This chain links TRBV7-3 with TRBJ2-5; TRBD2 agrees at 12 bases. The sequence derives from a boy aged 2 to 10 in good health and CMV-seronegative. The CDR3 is CASSLGLAGLGPISPPETQYF. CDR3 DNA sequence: TGTGCCAGCAGCTTAGGACTAGCGGGACTCGGTCCCATTTCCCCTCCCGAGACCCAGTACTTC.